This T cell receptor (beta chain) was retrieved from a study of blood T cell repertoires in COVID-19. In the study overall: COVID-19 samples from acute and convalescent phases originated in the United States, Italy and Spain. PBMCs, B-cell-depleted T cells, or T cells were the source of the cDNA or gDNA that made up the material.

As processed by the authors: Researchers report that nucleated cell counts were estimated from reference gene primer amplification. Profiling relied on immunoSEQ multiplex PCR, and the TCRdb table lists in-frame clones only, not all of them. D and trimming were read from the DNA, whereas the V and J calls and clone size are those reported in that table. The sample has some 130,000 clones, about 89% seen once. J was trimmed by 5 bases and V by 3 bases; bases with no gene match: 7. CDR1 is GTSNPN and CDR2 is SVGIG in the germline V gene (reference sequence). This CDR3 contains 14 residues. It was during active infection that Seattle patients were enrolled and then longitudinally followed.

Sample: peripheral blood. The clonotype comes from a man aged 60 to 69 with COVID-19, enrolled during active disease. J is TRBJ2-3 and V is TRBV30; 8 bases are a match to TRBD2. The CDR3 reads CAWRPGGGIDTQYF. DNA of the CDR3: TGTGCCTGGAGGCCTGGCGGGGGGATAGATACGCAGTATTTT.